This T cell receptor (beta chain) was retrieved from a study of blood T cell repertoires in COVID-19 (dated by TCRdb to about 2020). Broadly, across the study: Samples from collaborators originated in the United States, Italy and Spain and spanned both the acute and convalescent phases of COVID-19. Deeply sampled blood TCRbeta repertoires from subjects exposed to, actively infected with, or recovered from COVID-19 were included in the dataset. Sample metadata almost always included a de-identified subject ID, COVID-19 status, age in years and sex. Where HLA class I and class II types were available, the types were taken from metadata supplied by the sample provider, not from assay-based typing. The material from the prospective study consisted of cDNA or gDNA derived from T cells, B-cell-depleted T cells, or PBMCs. Samples came from the ongoing ImmuneRACE study (first 160 participants) plus 1,254 subjects from 6 global collaborators. The repertoires were released in a freely available public database meant as a resource for research on the immune response to SARS-CoV-2.

Taken from the germline V gene (reference sequence), the CDR1 and CDR2 loops are SGHNT and YYREEE. V drops 6 bases and J drops 1 base, leaving 16 bases in between. The CDR3, from cysteine to phenylalanine, totals 15 residues. The sequence is cut down to CDR3 DNA, 45 bases in frame from base 1. Each collaborating institution followed its own protocols to collect whole blood in K2EDTA tubes. For TCRbeta analysis, collaborators shipped samples as frozen whole blood, isolated PBMCs, or DNA extracted from either of those sample types. A note on this clone: No cognate antigen has been identified for it. Base qualities were left out, and no much larger clone turns up one base away.

The immunoSEQ Assay, a bias-controlled multiplex PCR, was used to amplify TCRbeta CDR3 regions from genomic DNA. The authors processed their data as follows. Nucleated cell counts per sample were estimated from amplification of reference gene primers within the assay. Sequence reads were collapsed and filtered to measure the absolute abundance of every unique TCRbeta CDR3 rearrangement. For each sample, productive Simpson clonality was calculated by taking the square root of Simpson's diversity index across productive rearrangements. TCRdb mirrors the immuneACCESS table, restricted to in-frame sequences. Some clones are absent from its copies; in checked studies, under half trace to an unresolved V gene, and the reason for the others is unknown. The V and J calls and clone size were taken over from that table, and D and trimming were inferred from the DNA. This sample comprises around 120,000 clones, around 87% of them detected only once. The ten largest clones represent roughly 29% of the sample.

The study at large found these results: How much clinical and demographic metadata was included differed by source and by participant, and the metadata was provided uncurated.

This receptor was taken from a woman in her seventies with acute or convalescent COVID-19. Sequenced: peripheral blood. The rearranged segments are TRBV5-4 and TRBJ1-1; possibly the D gene is TRBD1, per 5 matching bases. For the CDR3, the sequence is CASTLAGGWNTEAFF. The sequence in DNA is TGTGCCAGCACCCTTGCGGGGGGGTGGAACACTGAAGCTTTCTTT.